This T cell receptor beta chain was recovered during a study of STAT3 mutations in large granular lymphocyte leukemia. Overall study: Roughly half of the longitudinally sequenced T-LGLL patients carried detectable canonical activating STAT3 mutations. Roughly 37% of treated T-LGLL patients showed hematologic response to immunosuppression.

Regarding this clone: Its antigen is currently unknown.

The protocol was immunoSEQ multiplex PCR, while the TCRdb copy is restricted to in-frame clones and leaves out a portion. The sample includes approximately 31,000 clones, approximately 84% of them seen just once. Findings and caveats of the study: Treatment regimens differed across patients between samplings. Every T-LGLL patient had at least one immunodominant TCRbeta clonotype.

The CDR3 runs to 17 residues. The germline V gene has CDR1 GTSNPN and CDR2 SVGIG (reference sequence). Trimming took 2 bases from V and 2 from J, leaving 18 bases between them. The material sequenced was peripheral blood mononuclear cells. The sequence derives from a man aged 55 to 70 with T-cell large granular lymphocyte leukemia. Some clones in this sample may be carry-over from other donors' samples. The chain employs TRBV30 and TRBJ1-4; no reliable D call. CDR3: CAWSNGGPGRTNEKLFF. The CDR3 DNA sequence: TGTGCCTGGAGTAACGGAGGACCCGGGAGGACTAATGAAAAACTGTTTTTT.